The 20 T cell receptor beta chains in this list originate from one sample, sequenced in a study of cytomegalovirus exposure and HLA in healthy donors. Vbeta (60) and Jbeta (13) primers were used in the PCR. Profiled with immunoSEQ multiplex PCR; TCRdb holds only in-frame clones, not every one. The data contain 95,000 to 150,000 clones, more than 75% of them singletons. The sample taken for sequencing was PBMCs. These receptors all stem from a man in his forties or fifties in good health and CMV-seronegative.

This sequence joins TRBV11-2 and TRBJ2-5; 8 nucleotides align to TRBD2. Germline V gives CDR1 SGHAT, CDR2 FQNNGV. This CDR3 is 15 amino acids long. V lost 8 bases, J lost 0 bases, and 8 bases stayed unmatched. Here the CDR3 DNA reads TGTGCCAGCGCGGGGGGCGAATCGTACCAAGAGACCCAGTACTTC. Its translation is CASAGGESYQETQYF. Together with reference TRBV11-2 and TRBJ2-5, the CDR3 gives the full variable domain: EAGVAQSPRYKIIEKRQSVAFWCNPISGHATLYWYQQILGQGPKLLIQFQNNGVVDDSQLPKDRFSAERLKGVDSTLKIQPAKLEDSAVYLCASAGGESYQETQYFGPGTRLLVL.

This chain links TRBV28 with TRBJ2-7, with D possibly TRBD1 on 6 matching bases. This CDR3 comprises 15 residues. Germline assignment: CDR1 MDHEN and CDR2 SYDVKM. Trimming stripped 3 bases from V and 1 base from J, with 13 bases between. The CDR3 protein is CASSFVTDRSYEQYF. The CDR3 DNA reads as TGTGCCAGCAGTTTTGTCACCGACAGGTCCTACGAGCAGTACTTC.

This chain uses TRBV9 with TRBJ2-5, with D unclear. V dropped 0 bases and J dropped 4 bases, with 7 bases sitting between them. In germline, CDR1 is SGDLS, CDR2 YYNGEE. The CDR3 spans 13 residues. Here the CDR3 DNA reads TGTGCCAGCAGCGTAGCCGTCGGAGAGACCCAGTACTTC. Translating it yields CASSVAVGETQYF.

This clone was found a few times. This sequence joins TRBV14 and TRBJ1-6; D gene ambiguous. The CDR3 consists of 15 residues. Germline CDR1 SGHDN, CDR2 FVKESK. Trimming took off 0 bases at V and 1 base at J, with 4 bases between the two ends. The CDR3 sequence: CASSQDGSYNSPLHF. DNA for the CDR3: TGTGCCAGCAGCCAAGACGGGTCCTATAATTCACCCCTCCACTTT.

The V and J genes are TRBV19 and TRBJ2-7, with TRBD1 matching 10 bases. This CDR3 comprises 17 residues. V lost 5 bases, J lost 3 bases, and 13 bases stayed unmatched. Germline V gene data show CDR1 as LNHDA and CDR2 as SQIVND (reference sequence). The CDR3 here is CASSPPRDRGYSYEQYF. For the CDR3, the DNA is TGTGCCAGTAGTCCCCCCCGGGACAGGGGTTATAGCTACGAGCAGTACTTC.

The gene calls are TRBV7-9 and TRBJ1-1; possible D gene TRBD1, 5 bases. Germline-derived CDR1 and CDR2 are SEHNR and FQNEAQ (reference sequence). V was pared by 10 bases and J by 11 bases, with 20 bases between. There are 12 residues in the CDR3. Here the CDR3 DNA reads TGTGCCATCATCCTTAGGACACTAACGGCTTTCTTT. Its translation is CAIILRTLTAFF.

CDR3 DNA: TGCGCCAGCAGCCAAGTGGAGGGTACCGAAGCTTTCTTT. The encoded protein is CASSQVEGTEAFF. This chain uses TRBV4-3 with TRBJ1-1; D uncertain. This CDR3 comprises 13 residues. Germline V CDR1 and CDR2: LGHNA, YSLEER. The V end was cut by 1 base, the J end by 8 bases, with 11 bases between.

The chain links TRBV18 to TRBJ1-2; D not resolved. The CDR3 is 12 residues long. V was pared by 6 bases and J by 0 bases, with 5 bases between. Germline V CDR1 and CDR2: KGHSH, LQKENI. CDR3 loop: CASSAANYGYTF. The CDR3 bases are TGTGCCAGCTCGGCGGCTAACTATGGCTACACCTTC.

This clone was recorded only once. The rearrangement joins TRBV5-4 to TRBJ2-5, with D hard to call. The CDR3 runs to 15 residues. Trimming removed 1 base at V and 5 bases at J, with 15 bases between. Per the germline V gene, CDR1 is SGHNT and CDR2 is YYREEE (reference sequence). For the CDR3, the DNA is TGTGCCAGCAGCTTGCCTTCGACTCCTCGGGAGACCCAGTACTTC. The encoded protein is CASSLPSTPRETQYF.

V gene TRBV28 combines with J gene TRBJ2-2; maybe TRBD2 (5 bases). V shed 8 bases and J shed 2 bases, with 9 bases lying between them. Germline values: CDR1 MDHEN, CDR2 SYDVKM. The CDR3 is made up of 13 amino acids. CDR3 sequence reads: CASVTTNTGELFF. CDR3 DNA sequence: TGTGCCAGCGTGACTACCAACACCGGGGAGCTGTTTTTT.

This sequence joins TRBV5-6 and TRBJ1-2, with D maybe TRBD1 (5 bases). With 0 bases removed from V and 7 bases from J, the gap between germline ends came to 13 bases. The CDR3 spans 14 residues. The V gene's germline CDR1 is SGHDT and CDR2 YYEEEE. In DNA form, the CDR3 reads TGTGCCAGCAGCTTGGCCGGGAGTGGGGGTGGCTACACCTTC. It codes for CASSLAGSGGGYTF. Combining the CDR3 with reference TRBV5-6 and TRBJ1-2 gives the whole variable domain DAGVTQSPTHLIKTRGQQVTLRCSPKSGHDTVSWYQQALGQGPQFIFQYYEEEERQRGNFPDRFSGHQFPNYSSELNVNALLLGDSALYLCASSLAGSGGGYTFGSGTRLTVV.

The CDR3 DNA reads as TGTGCCAGCAGCAAGGGGGTTAACACTGAAGCTTTCTTT. Amino acids: CASSKGVNTEAFF. The rearrangement joins TRBV7-3 to TRBJ1-1, with D tentatively TRBD1 (6 bases). Germline V gene lookup returns CDR1 SGHTA and CDR2 FQGTGA. Trimming stripped 5 bases from V and 2 bases from J, with 9 bases between. The length of the CDR3 is 13 residues.

The chain is built from TRBV19 and TRBJ2-5, with 9 bases aligning to TRBD1. The J call may be faulty, since TRBJ2-7 better matches the DNA end. The CDR3 has 15 amino acids. The germline V gene has CDR1 LNHDA and CDR2 SQIVND (reference sequence). The CDR3 nucleotides are TGTGCCAGTAGTGGGGGGGACAGGGACTCCTACGAGCAGTACTTC. Amino acid sequence: CASSGGDRDSYEQYF.

This sequence joins TRBV7-8 and TRBJ2-7; 7 bases map to TRBD2. The V and J ends lost 5 bases and 4 bases, in that order; junction bases with no gene match: 8. The CDR3 has 14 residues. Per the germline V gene, CDR1 is SGHVS and CDR2 is FQNEAQ. The CDR3 nucleotides read TGTGCCAGCAGCCCCCCGGGGGGAGTTTACGAGCAGTACTTC. This translates into CASSPPGGVYEQYF.

This clone occurred once. V and J are TRBV27 and TRBJ2-7; D might be TRBD2 (7 bases). The CDR3 has 14 amino acids. Germline V CDR1 and CDR2: MNHEY, SMNVEV (reference sequence). The germline V and J ends were trimmed by 1 base and 7 bases, with 14 bases remaining between them. CDR3 in DNA: TGTGCCAGCAGTTTATTCGGCGGGGGCAGGGAGCAGTACTTC. The encoded protein is CASSLFGGGREQYF.

The V call is TRBV27, the J call TRBJ1-1; the match to TRBD1 covers 7 bases. Unmatched junction bases numbered 10, after V lost 5 bases and J lost 1 base. CDR3 length equals 16 residues. The germline CDR1 and CDR2 sequences are MNHEY and SMNVEV (reference sequence). The DNA for the CDR3 is TGTGCCAGCAGTCCCTGGACAGGTCCTGCGAACACTGAAGCTTTCTTT. It yields the protein CASSPWTGPANTEAFF.

The chain joins TRBV2 to TRBJ1-1, with 8 positions matching TRBD1. Germline trimming cut 9 bases from V and 4 bases from J; bases unmatched to any gene: 7. The CDR3 has 13 amino acids. The germline gives CDR1 SNHLY, CDR2 FYNNEI. CDR3 sequence: CARGSTGGTEAFF. DNA for the CDR3: TGTGCCAGAGGCTCCACAGGGGGCACTGAAGCTTTCTTT.

The chain recombines TRBV6-1 with TRBJ2-7; 16 bases line up with TRBD2. CDR3 length: 15 residues. The junction had 7 bases not matched to a gene; V was cut back by 7 bases and J by 7 bases. Germline assignment: CDR1 MNHNS and CDR2 SASEGT. The CDR3 here is CASKGTSGGAIEQYF. As DNA, the CDR3 is TGTGCCAGCAAGGGGACTAGCGGGGGGGCCATTGAGCAGTACTTC.

The CDR3 nucleotides read TGCGCCATCAAGGACTCCTCCGCAACTGAAGCTTTCTTT. It encodes CAIKDSSATEAFF. The J gene is TRBJ1-1, the V gene TRBV10-2; the D is unclear. The CDR3 length is 13 residues. V was clipped by 10 bases and J by 5 bases, with 17 bases between them. CDR1 is WSHSY and CDR2 is SAAADI in the germline V gene.

Worth noting for this clone: One junction end does not reproduce the germline sequence, and a read error may be involved. The rearrangement uses TRBV28 and TRBJ2-7; D call uncertain. The length of the CDR3 is 13 residues. Germline V gives CDR1 MDHEN, CDR2 SYDVKM. CDR3 in amino acids: CASSSPPEAPANF. DNA for the CDR3: TGTGCCAGCAGTTCCCCCCCTGAGGCACCCGCCAACTTC.